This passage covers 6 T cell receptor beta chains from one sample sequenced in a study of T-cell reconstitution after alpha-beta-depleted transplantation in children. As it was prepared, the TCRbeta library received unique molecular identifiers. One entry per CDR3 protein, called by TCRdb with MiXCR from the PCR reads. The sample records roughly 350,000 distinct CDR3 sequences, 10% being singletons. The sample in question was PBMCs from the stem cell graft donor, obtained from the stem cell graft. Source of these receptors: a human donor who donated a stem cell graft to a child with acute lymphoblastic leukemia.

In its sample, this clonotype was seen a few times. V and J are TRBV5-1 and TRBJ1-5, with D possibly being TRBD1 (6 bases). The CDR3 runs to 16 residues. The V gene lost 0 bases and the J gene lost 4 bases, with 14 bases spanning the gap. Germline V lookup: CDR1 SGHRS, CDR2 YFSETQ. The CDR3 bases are TGCGCCAGCAGCTTGGGGGAAGCAGGGGTAAATCAGCCCCAGCATTTT. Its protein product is CASSLGEAGVNQPQHF.

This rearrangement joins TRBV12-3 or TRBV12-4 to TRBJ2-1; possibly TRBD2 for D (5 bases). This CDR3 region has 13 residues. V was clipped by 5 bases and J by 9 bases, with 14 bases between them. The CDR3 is CASSEADAGEQFF. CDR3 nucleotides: TGTGCCAGCAGTGAAGCCGATGCGGGTGAGCAGTTCTTC.

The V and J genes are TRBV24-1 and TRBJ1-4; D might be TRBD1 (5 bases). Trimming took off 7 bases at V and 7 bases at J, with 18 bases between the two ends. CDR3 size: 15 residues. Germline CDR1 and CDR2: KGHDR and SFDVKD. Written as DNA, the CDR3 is TGTGCCACCAGCGGGACGGGGGGGATAGGTGAAAAACTGTTTTTT. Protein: CATSGTGGIGEKLFF.

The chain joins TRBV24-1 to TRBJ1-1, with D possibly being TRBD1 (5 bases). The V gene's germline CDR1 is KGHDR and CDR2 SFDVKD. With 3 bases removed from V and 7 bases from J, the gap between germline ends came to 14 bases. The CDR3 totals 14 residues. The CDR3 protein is CATSDARVPGEAFF. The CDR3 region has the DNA TGTGCCACCAGTGATGCCAGGGTTCCCGGTGAAGCTTTCTTT.

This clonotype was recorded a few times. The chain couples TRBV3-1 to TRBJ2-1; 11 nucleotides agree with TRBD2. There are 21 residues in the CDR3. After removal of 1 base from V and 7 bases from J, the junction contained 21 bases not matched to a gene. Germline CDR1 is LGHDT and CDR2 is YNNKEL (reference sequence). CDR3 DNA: TGTGCCAGCAGCCAAGTTCCCACGAAAGGGGCTATAGCGGGAGGGATGAATGAGCAGTTCTTC. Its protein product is CASSQVPTKGAIAGGMNEQFF.

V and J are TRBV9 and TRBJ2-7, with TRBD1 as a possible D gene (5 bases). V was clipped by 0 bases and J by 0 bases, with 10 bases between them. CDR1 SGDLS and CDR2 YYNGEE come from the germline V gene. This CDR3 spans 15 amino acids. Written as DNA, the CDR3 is TGTGCCAGCAGCGTAGAGGGTCAGGGCTCCTACGAGCAGTACTTC. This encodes CASSVEGQGSYEQYF.